This TCR beta chain was sequenced for a study of blood T cell repertoires in COVID-19. Study as a whole: Acute and convalescent COVID-19 specimens originated in the United States, Italy and Spain.

J was trimmed by 11 bases and V by 4 bases; bases with no gene match: 15. In germline, CDR1 is LNHDA, CDR2 SQIVND (reference sequence). CDR3 length: 17 amino acids. In the authors' workflow: Counts of nucleated cells, estimated from reference gene primer amplification, were obtained. Profiled with immunoSEQ multiplex PCR; TCRdb holds only in-frame clones, not every one. Clone size and the V and J calls come from that table; the DNA yielded D and trimming. The repertoire holds 450,000 to 500,000 clones, with about 85% as singletons. Enrollees, roughly 18 to 89 years old, lived in approximately 25 US areas. Cohort assignment relied on participant-reported clinical history.

The sample taken for sequencing was PBMCs or T cells enriched from blood (not recorded which). V usage is TRBV19 and J usage is TRBJ1-5, with 12 nucleotides matching TRBD1. The clonotype comes from a woman aged 55-70 years who had recovered from COVID-19. The CDR3 DNA follows: TGTGCCAGTAGTAGTATTCTGGGACAGGGGGCAGGGGGGACCCAGCATTTT. Amino acids: CASSSILGQGAGGTQHF.